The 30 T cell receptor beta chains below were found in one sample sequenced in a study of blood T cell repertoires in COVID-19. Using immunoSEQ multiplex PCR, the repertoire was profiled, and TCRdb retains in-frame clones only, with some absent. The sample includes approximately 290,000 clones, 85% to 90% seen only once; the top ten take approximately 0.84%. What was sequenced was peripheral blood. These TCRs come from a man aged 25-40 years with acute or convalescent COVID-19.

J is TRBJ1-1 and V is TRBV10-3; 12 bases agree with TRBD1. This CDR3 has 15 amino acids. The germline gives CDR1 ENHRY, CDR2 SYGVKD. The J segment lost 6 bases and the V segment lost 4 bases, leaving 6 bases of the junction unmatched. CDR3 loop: CAISGAGTGGPEAFF. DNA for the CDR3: TGTGCCATCAGTGGGGCCGGGACAGGGGGCCCTGAAGCTTTCTTT.

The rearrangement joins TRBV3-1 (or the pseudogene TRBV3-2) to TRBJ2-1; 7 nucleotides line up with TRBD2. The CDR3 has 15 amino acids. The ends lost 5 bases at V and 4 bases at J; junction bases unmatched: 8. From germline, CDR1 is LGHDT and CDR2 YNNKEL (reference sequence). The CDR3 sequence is CASSGGGRAYNEQFF. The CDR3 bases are TGTGCCAGCAGCGGTGGCGGGAGAGCGTACAATGAGCAGTTCTTC.

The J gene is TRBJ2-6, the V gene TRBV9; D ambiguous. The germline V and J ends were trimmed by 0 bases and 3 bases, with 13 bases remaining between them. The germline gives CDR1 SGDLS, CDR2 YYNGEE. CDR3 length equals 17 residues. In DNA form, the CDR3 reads TGTGCCAGCAGCGTAGGAATGCAGGTCGGTGGGGCCAACGTCCTGACTTTC. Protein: CASSVGMQVGGANVLTF.

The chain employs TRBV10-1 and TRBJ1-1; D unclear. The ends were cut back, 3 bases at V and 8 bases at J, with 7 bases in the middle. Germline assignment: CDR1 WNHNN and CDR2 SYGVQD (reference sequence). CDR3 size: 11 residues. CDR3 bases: TGCGCCAGCAGTGACGGAGACGAAGCTTTCTTT. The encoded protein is CASSDGDEAFF.

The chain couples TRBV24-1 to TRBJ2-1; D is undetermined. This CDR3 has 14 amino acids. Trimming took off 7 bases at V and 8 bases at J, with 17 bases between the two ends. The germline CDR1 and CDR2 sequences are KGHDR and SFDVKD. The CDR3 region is CATSDKTFPDEQFF. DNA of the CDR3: TGTGCCACCAGCGATAAGACATTCCCCGATGAGCAGTTCTTC.

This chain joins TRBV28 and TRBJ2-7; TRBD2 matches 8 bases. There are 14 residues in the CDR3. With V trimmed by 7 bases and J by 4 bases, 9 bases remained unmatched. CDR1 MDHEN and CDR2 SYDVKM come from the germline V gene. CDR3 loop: CASIRRGGWYEQYF. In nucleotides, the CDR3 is TGTGCCAGCATCCGTCGGGGGGGCTGGTACGAGCAGTACTTC. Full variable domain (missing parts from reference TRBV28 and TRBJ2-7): DVKVTQSSRYLVKRTGEKVFLECVQDMDHENMFWYRQDPGLGLRLIYFSYDVKMKEKGDIPEGYSVSREKKERFSLILESASTNQTSMYLCASIRRGGWYEQYFGPGTRLTVT.

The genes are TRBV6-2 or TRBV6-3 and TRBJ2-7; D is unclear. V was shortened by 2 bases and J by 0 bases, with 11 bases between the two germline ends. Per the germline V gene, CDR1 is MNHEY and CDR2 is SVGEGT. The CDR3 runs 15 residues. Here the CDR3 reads CASSYRPGYSYEQYF. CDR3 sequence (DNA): TGTGCCAGCAGTTACCGCCCCGGGTACTCCTACGAGCAGTACTTC.

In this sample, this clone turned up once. The CDR3, as DNA: TGCGCCAGCAGCCCCGATGGGACTAGCTACGAGCAGTACTTC. This sequence encodes CASSPDGTSYEQYF. The chain couples TRBV5-1 to TRBJ2-7; TRBD2 agrees at 8 bases. V lost 4 bases to trimming and J lost 3 bases; unmatched junction nucleotides: 6. CDR3 length: 14 amino acids. The germline V gene has CDR1 SGHRS and CDR2 YFSETQ.

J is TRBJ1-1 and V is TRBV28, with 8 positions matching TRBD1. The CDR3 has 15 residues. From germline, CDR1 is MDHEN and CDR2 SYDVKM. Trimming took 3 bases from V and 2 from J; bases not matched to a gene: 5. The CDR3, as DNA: TGTGCCAGCAGTTTGCCAGGGGGCATAAACACTGAAGCTTTCTTT. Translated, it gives CASSLPGGINTEAFF. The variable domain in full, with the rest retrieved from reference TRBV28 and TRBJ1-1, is DVKVTQSSRYLVKRTGEKVFLECVQDMDHENMFWYRQDPGLGLRLIYFSYDVKMKEKGDIPEGYSVSREKKERFSLILESASTNQTSMYLCASSLPGGINTEAFFGQGTRLTVV.

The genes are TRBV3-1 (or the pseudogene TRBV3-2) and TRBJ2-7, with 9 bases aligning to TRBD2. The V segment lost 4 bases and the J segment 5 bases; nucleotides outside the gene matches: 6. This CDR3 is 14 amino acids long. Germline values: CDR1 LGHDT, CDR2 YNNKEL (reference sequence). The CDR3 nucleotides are TGTGCCAGCAGCCGCTCTAGCGGGGCTCACGAGCAGTACTTC. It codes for CASSRSSGAHEQYF.

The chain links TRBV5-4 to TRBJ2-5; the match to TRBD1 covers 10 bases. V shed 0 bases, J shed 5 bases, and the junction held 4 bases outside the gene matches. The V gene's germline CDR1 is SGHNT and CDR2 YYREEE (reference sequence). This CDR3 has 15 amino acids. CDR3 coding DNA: TGTGCCAGCAGCTTGGTGACAGGGGGCGCTGAGACCCAGTACTTC. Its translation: CASSLVTGGAETQYF.

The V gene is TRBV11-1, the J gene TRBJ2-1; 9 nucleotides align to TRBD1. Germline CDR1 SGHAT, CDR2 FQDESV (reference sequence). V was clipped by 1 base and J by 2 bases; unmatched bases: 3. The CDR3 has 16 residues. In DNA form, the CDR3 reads TGTGCCAGCAGCTTAGAGGGGACAGGGCCCTACAATGAGCAGTTCTTC. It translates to CASSLEGTGPYNEQFF. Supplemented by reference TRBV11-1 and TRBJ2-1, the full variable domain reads EAEVAQSPRYKITEKSQAVAFWCDPISGHATLYWYRQILGQGPELLVQFQDESVVDDSQLPKDRFSAERLKGVDSTLKIQPAELGDSAMYLCASSLEGTGPYNEQFFGPGTRLTVL.

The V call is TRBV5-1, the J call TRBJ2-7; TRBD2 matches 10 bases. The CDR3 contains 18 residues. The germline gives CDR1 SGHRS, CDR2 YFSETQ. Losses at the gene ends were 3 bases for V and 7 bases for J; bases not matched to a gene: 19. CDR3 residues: CASSSSRIAGGQYGEQYF. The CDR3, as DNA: TGCGCCAGCAGCTCAAGTCGGATAGCGGGGGGCCAATACGGAGAGCAGTACTTC.

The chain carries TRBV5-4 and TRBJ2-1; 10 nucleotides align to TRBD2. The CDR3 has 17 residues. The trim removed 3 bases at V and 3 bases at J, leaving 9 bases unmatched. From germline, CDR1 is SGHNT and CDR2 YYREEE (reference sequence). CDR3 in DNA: TGTGCCAGCAGCTCTGCTCTACTAGCGGGGTTCTACAATGAGCAGTTCTTC. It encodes CASSSALLAGFYNEQFF.

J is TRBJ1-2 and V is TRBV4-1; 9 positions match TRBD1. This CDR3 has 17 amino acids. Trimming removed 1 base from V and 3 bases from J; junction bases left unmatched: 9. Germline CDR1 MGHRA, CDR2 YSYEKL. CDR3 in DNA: TGCGCCAGCAGCCAAGTTTGGACAGGGGATACCGACTATGGCTACACCTTC. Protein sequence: CASSQVWTGDTDYGYTF.

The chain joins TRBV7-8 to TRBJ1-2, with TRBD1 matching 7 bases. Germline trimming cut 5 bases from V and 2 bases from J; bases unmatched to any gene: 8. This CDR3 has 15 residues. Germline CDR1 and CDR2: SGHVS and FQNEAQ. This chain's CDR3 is CASSPGGQGNYGYTF. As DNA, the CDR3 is TGTGCCAGCAGCCCAGGGGGGCAGGGGAACTATGGCTACACCTTC. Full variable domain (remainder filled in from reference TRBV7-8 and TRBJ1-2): GAGVSQSPRYKVAKRGQDVALRCDPISGHVSLFWYQQALGQGPEFLTYFQNEAQLDKSGLPSDRFFAERPEGSVSTLKIQRTQQEDSAVYLCASSPGGQGNYGYTFGSGTRLTVV.

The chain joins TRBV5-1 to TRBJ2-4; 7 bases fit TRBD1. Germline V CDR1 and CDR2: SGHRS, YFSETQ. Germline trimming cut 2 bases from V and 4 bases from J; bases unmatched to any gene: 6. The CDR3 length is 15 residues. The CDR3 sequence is CASSFTTGQKNIQYF. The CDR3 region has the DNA TGCGCCAGCAGCTTCACTACGGGACAGAAAAACATTCAGTACTTC.

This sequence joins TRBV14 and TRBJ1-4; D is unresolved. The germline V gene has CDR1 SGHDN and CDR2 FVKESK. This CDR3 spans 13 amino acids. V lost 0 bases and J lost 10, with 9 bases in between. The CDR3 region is CASSQDSPRKLFF. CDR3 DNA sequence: TGTGCCAGCAGCCAAGATAGCCCAAGAAAACTGTTTTTT.

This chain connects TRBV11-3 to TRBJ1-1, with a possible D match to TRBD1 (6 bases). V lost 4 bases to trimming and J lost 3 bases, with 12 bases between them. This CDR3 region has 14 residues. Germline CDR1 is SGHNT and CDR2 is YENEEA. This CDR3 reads CASSSRGKDTEAFF. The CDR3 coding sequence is TGTGCCAGCAGCTCAAGGGGGAAGGACACTGAAGCTTTCTTT.

The CDR3 region has the DNA TGTGCCAGCAGCCGTACCGGGACTAGGAACACTGAAGCTTTCTTT. Translating gives CASSRTGTRNTEAFF. V gene TRBV9 combines with J gene TRBJ1-1, with D possibly TRBD1 on 5 matching bases. The CDR3 loop spans 15 amino acids. The germline V gene has CDR1 SGDLS and CDR2 YYNGEE. V lost 4 bases and J 1 base, leaving 14 bases between the germline ends.

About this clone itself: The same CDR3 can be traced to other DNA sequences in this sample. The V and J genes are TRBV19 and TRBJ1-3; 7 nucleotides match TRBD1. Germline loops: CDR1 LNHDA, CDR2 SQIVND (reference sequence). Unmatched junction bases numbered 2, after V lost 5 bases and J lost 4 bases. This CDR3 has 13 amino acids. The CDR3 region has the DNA TGTGCCAGTAGTGTGGACAGGGGAAACACCATATATTTT. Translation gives CASSVDRGNTIYF.

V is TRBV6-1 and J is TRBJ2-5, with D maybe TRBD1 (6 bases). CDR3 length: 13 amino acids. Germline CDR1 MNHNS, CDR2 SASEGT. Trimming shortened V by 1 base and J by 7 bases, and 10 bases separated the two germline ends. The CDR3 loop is CASSEEQGRTQYF. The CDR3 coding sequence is TGTGCCAGCAGTGAAGAGCAGGGGAGGACCCAGTACTTC.

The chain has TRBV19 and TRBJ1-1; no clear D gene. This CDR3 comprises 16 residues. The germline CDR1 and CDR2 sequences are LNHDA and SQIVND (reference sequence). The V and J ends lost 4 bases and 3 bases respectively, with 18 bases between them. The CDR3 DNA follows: TGTGCCAGTAGTACCGACTCACTCCGGATTTACACTGAAGCTTTCTTT. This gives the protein CASSTDSLRIYTEAFF.

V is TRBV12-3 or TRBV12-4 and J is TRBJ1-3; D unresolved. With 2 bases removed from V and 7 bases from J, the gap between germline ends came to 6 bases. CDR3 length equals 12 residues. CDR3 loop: CASSLPQNTIYF. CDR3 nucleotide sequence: TGTGCCAGCAGTTTACCTCAGAACACCATATATTTT.

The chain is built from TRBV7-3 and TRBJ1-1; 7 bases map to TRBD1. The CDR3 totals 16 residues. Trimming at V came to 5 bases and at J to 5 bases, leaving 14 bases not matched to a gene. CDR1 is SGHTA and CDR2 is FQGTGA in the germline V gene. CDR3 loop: CASSQTGPKPGTEAFF. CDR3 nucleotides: TGTGCCAGCAGCCAGACAGGGCCCAAGCCGGGGACTGAAGCTTTCTTT.

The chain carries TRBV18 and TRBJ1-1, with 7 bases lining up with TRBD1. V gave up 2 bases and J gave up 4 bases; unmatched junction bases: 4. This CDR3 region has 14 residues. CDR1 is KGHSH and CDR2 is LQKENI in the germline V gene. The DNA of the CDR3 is TGTGCCAGCTCACCAACTGACAGGGCCACTGAAGCTTTCTTT. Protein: CASSPTDRATEAFF.

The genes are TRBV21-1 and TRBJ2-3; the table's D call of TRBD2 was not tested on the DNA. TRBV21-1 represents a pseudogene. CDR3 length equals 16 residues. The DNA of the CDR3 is TGTGCCAGCCGAGCTGGCGGGGGCCCCCAGCGGGATACGCAGTATTTT. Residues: CASRAGGGPQRDTQYF.

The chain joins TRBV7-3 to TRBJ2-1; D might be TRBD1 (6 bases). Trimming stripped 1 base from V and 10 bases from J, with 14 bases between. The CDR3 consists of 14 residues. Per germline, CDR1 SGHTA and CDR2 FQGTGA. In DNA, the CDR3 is TGTGCCAGCAGCTTAAGCAGGGGCCGCACGGAGCAGTTCTTC. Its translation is CASSLSRGRTEQFF. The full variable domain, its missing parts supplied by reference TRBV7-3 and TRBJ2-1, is GAGVSQTPSNKVTEKGKYVELRCDPISGHTALYWYRQSLGQGPEFLIYFQGTGAADDSGLPNDRFFAVRPEGSVSTLKIQRTERGDSAVYLCASSLSRGRTEQFFGPGTRLTVL.

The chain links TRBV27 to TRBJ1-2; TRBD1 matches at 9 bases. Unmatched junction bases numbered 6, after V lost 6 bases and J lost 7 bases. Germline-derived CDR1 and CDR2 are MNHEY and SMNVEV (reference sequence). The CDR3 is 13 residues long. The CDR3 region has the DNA TGTGCCAGCAGGATGACAGGGGGACGTGGCTACACCTTC. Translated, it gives CASRMTGGRGYTF.

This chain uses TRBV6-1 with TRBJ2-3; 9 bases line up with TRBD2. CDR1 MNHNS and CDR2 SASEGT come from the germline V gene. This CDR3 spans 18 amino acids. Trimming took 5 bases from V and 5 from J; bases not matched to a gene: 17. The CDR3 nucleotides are TGTGCCAGCAGTAAAGGAGGTGTGGGTAGCGGGGGCGGAGATACGCAGTATTTT. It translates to CASSKGGVGSGGGDTQYF.